This T cell receptor beta chain originates from a study of control samples from healthy donors and cancer patients. Profiling relied on immunoSEQ multiplex PCR, and the TCRdb table lists in-frame clones only, not all of them. Among 82,000 or so clones listed, over 90% were seen once. With 5 bases clipped from V and 9 bases from J, the junction kept 8 bases outside the gene matches. The CDR3 spans 15 residues. Germline-derived CDR1 and CDR2 are MNHEY and SMNVEV (reference sequence). This clonotype originated in a woman aged 18-30 years in good health. The source material was blood. The V and J genes are TRBV27 and TRBJ1-6; TRBD1 matches 9 bases. The CDR3 region has the DNA TGTGCCAGCAGTCCGGCGGGACAGGGTGGTTCACCCCTCCACTTT. Translating it yields CASSPAGQGGSPLHF.